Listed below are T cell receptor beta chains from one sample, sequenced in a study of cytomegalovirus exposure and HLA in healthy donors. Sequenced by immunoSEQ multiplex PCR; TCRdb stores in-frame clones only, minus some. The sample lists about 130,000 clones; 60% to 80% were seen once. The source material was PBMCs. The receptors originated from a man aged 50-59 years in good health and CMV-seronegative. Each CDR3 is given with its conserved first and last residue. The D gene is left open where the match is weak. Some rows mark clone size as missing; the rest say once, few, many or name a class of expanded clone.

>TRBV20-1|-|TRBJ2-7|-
CSASTITEQYF
TGCAGTGCTAGCACTATCACGGAGCAGTACTTC
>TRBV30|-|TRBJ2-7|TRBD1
CAWSTGTYEQYF
TGTGCCTGGTCGACAGGGACCTACGAGCAGTACTTC
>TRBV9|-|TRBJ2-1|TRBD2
CASSPKRILAGNNEQFF
TGTGCCAGCAGCCCGAAAAGAATACTAGCGGGAAACAATGAGCAGTTCTTC
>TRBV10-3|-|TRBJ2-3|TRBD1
CATRGQGPSATQYF
TGTGCCACCAGGGGACAGGGGCCTAGTGCTACGCAGTATTTT
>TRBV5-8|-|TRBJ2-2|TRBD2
CASSLREAGELFF
TGTGCCAGCAGCTTGCGGGAGGCCGGGGAGCTGTTTTTT
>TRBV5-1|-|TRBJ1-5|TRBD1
CASSPGQGREPQHF
TGCGCCAGCAGCCCTGGACAGGGCCGGGAGCCCCAGCATTTT
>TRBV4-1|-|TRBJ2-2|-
CASSPWGEGGSGELFF
TGCGCCAGCAGCCCCTGGGGAGAGGGCGGTTCGGGGGAGCTGTTTTTT
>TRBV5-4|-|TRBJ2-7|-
CASSSGKGFYEQYF
TGTGCCAGCAGCTCCGGGAAAGGGTTCTACGAGCAGTACTTC
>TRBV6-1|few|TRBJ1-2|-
CASRLMGGVYGYTF
TGTGCCAGCAGACTTATGGGGGGGGTCTATGGCTACACCTTC
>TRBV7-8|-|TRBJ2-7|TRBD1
CASSLGTGVYEQYF
TGTGCCAGCAGCTTGGGTACAGGGGTTTACGAGCAGTACTTC
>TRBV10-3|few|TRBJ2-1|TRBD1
CAISPGTGGPNEQFF
TGTGCCATCAGTCCCGGGACAGGGGGCCCCAATGAGCAGTTCTTC
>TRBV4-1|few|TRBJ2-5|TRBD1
CATTRTGTVQETQYF
TGCGCCACGACGCGGACAGGGACCGTCCAAGAGACCCAGTACTTC
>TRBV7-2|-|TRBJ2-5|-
CASSLTGVKWAETQYF
TGTGCCAGCAGCTTAACGGGAGTAAAATGGGCAGAGACCCAGTACTTC
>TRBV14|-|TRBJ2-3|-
CASSQVRVGTDTQYF
TGTGCCAGCAGCCAGGTTCGGGTCGGCACAGATACGCAGTATTTT
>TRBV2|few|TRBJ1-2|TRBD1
CASRGDRSANYGYTF
TGTGCCAGCAGGGGGGACAGAAGTGCTAACTATGGCTACACCTTC
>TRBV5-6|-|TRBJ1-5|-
CASSLARGQKHF
TGTGCCAGCAGCTTGGCGAGAGGACAGAAGCATTTT
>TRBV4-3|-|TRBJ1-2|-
CASSQDNAGSYGYTF
TGCGCCAGCAGCCAAGATAACGCAGGGTCCTATGGCTACACCTTC
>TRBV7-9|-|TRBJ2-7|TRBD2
CASSSGTSGFSYEQYF
TGTGCCAGCAGCTCCGGGACTAGCGGTTTCTCCTACGAGCAGTACTTC
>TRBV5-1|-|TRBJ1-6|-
CASSLARAGRDDSPLHF
TGCGCCAGCAGCTTGGCCAGAGCGGGACGGGACGATTCACCCCTCCACTTT
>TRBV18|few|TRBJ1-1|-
CASSPPYTTNTEAFF
TGTGCCAGCTCACCACCTTACACCACGAACACTGAAGCTTTCTTT
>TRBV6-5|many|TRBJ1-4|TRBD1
CASSPTGAEKLFF
TGTGCCAGCAGCCCCACAGGGGCGGAAAAACTGTTTTTT
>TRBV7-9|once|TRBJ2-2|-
CASSLATVDYRLTGELFF
TGTGCCAGCAGCTTAGCCACGGTGGACTACAGGCTCACCGGGGAGCTGTTTTTT
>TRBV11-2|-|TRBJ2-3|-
CASSLRETTGDTQYF
TGTGCCAGCAGCTTACGGGAAACTACTGGCGATACGCAGTATTTT
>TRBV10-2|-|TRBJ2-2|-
CASTRGTTNTGELFF
TGCGCCAGCACTAGGGGGACAACGAACACCGGGGAGCTGTTTTTT
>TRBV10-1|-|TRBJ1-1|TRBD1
CASSAQGTAFMNTEAFF
TGCGCCAGCAGCGCACAAGGGACAGCTTTCATGAACACTGAAGCTTTCTTT
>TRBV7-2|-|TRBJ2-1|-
CASGLSRSSYNEQFF
TGTGCCAGCGGCCTTTCACGGAGCTCCTACAATGAGCAGTTCTTC
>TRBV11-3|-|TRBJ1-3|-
CASSLRSGNTIYF
TGTGCCAGCAGCTTACGCTCTGGAAACACCATATATTTT
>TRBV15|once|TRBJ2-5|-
CATSRDRPSFVETQYF
TGTGCCACCAGCAGAGACAGGCCTTCATTCGTAGAGACCCAGTACTTC